This T cell receptor beta chain was observed in a study of identical twins. Overall study results and limits: When twins shared out-of-frame alpha sequences, those sequences had excess low generation probability.

Germline trimming cut 2 bases from V and 5 bases from J; bases unmatched to any gene: 6. The CDR3 totals 15 residues. CDR1 is SGHRS and CDR2 is YFSETQ in the germline V gene. Healthy Caucasian individuals made up all the donors. In this sample, this clonotype turned up a few times. What it binds is unknown. TCRdb processed the 5' RACE reads anew with MiXCR; each CDR3 protein has one entry. The repertoire consists of 400,000 or so distinct CDR3 sequences, with approximately 10% occurring once and the leading ten covering roughly 8.7%. The TCR comes from a woman aged 50 to 60 in good health. This rearrangement joins TRBV5-1 to TRBJ2-5; TRBD2 matches at 10 bases. Sequencing was carried out using naive T cells sorted from blood. Here the CDR3 reads CASSFPAGGPETQYF. CDR3 DNA: TGCGCCAGCAGCTTCCCAGCGGGAGGGCCCGAGACCCAGTACTTC.